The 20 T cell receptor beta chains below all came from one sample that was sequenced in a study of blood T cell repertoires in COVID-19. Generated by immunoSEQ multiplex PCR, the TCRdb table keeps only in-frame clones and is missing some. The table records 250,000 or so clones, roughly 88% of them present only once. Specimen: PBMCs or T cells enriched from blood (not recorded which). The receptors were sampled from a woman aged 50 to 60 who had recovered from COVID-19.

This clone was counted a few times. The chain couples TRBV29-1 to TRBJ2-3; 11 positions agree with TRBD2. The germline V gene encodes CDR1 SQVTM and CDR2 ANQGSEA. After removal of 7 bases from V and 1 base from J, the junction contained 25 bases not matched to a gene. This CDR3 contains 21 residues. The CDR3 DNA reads TGCAGCGCTTCCCACCCGGGACTAGCGGCCCAGTGGGGGCAGGGCACAGATACGCAGTATTTT. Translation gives CSASHPGLAAQWGQGTDTQYF.

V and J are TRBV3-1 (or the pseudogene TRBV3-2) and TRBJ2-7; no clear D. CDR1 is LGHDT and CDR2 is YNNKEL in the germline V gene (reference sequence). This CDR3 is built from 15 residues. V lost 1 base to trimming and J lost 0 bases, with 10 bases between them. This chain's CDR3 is CASSQVYSSSYEQYF. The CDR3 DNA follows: TGTGCCAGCAGCCAAGTCTACAGTTCCTCCTACGAGCAGTACTTC.

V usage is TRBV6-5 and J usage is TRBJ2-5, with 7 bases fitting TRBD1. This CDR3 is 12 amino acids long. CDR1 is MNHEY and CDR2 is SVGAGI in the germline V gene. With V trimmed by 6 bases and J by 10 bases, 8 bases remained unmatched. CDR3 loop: CASRTGTENQYF. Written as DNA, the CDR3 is TGTGCCAGCAGGACCGGGACAGAAAACCAGTACTTC.

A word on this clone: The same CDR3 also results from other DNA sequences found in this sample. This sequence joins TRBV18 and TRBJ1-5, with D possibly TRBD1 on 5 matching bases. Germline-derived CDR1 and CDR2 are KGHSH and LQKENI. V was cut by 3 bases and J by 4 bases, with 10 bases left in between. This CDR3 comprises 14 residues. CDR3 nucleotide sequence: TGTGCCAGCTCACCTCGGCAGGGAAATCAGCCCCAGCATTTT. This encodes CASSPRQGNQPQHF.

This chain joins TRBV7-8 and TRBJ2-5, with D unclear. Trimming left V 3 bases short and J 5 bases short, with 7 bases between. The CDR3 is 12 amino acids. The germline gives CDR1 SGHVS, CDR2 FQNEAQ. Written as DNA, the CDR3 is TGTGCCAGCAGCTTTAGTTGGGAGACCCAGTACTTC. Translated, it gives CASSFSWETQYF.

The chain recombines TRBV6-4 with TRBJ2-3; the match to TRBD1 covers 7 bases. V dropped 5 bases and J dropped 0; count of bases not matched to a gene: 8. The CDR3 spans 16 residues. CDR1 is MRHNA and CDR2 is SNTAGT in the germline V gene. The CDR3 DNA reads TGTGCCAGCAGTCGGACAGGAACCTGGAGCACAGATACGCAGTATTTT. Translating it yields CASSRTGTWSTDTQYF.

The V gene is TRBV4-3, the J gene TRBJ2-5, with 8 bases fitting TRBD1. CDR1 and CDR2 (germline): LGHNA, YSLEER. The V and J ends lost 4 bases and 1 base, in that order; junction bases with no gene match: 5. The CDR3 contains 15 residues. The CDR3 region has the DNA TGCGCCAGCAGCCCAAGCAGGGGGCGCCAAGAGACCCAGTACTTC. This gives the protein CASSPSRGRQETQYF.

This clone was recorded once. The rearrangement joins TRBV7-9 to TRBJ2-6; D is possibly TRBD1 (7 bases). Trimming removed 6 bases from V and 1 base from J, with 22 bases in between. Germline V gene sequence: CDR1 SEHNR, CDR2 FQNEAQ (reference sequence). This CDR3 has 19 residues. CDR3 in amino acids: CASRASAGQSLSGANVLTF. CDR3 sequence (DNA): TGTGCCAGCAGAGCAAGCGCGGGACAGTCCCTTTCTGGGGCCAACGTCCTGACTTTC.

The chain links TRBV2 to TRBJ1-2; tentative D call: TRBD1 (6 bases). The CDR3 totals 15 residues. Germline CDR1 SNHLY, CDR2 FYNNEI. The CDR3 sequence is CATKRGTSTNYGYTF. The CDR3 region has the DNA TGTGCTACCAAGAGAGGGACATCAACTAACTATGGCTACACCTTC.

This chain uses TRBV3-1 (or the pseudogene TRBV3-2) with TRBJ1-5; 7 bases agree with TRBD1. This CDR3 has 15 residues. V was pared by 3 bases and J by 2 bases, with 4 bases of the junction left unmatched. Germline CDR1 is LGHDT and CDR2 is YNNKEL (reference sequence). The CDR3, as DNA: TGTGCCAGCAGCCAGGGAACAGGGGGCAATCAGCCCCAGCATTTT. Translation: CASSQGTGGNQPQHF.

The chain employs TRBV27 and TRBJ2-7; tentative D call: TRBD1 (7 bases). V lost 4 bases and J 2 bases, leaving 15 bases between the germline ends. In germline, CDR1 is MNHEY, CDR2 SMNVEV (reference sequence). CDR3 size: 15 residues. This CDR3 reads CASSSEGAGTYEQYF. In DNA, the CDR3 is TGTGCCAGCAGTTCAGAGGGGGCGGGAACCTACGAGCAGTACTTC.

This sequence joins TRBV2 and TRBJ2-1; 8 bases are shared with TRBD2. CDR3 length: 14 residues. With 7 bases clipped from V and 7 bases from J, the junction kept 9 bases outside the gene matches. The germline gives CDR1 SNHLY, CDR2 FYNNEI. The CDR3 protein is CASNTPGLGNEQFF. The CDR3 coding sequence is TGTGCCAGCAATACTCCGGGACTAGGGAATGAGCAGTTCTTC.

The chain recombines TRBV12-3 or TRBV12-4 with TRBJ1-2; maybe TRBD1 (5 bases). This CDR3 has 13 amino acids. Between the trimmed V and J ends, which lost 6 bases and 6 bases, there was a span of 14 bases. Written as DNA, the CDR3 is TGTGCCAGCAGCCGCATACAGGTTAATGGCTACACCTTC. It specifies CASSRIQVNGYTF.

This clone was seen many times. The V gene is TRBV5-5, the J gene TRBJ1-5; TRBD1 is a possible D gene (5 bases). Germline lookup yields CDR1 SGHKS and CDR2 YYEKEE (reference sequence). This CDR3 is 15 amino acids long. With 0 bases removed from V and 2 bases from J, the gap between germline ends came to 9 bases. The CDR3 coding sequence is TGTGCCAGCAGCTTGGCAGGGTTTGGCAATCAGCCCCAGCATTTT. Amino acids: CASSLAGFGNQPQHF.

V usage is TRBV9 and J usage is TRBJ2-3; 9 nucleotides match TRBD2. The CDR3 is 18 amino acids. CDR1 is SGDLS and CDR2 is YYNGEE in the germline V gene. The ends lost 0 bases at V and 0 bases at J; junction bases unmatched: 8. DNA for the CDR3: TGTGCCAGCAGCGTAGGGTTAGCGGGAGTTGTTAGCACAGATACGCAGTATTTT. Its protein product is CASSVGLAGVVSTDTQYF.

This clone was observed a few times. The CDR3 region is CASSFGGMGTGELFF. The CDR3 DNA reads as TGTGCCAGCAGCTTCGGGGGGATGGGGACCGGGGAGCTGTTTTTT. The chain has TRBV5-4 and TRBJ2-2, with TRBD2 identical over 7 bases. The trim removed 2 bases at V and 5 bases at J, leaving 6 bases unmatched. There are 15 residues in the CDR3. Germline V gene sequence: CDR1 SGHNT, CDR2 YYREEE (reference sequence).

For the CDR3, the DNA is TGTGCCAGCCGAGGACCGGGACAGCAACTCCTTTATAATTCACCCCTCCACTTT. This codes for CASRGPGQQLLYNSPLHF. The chain uses TRBV25-1 and TRBJ1-6; TRBD1 matches at 7 bases. This CDR3 is built from 18 residues. V was clipped by 8 bases and J by 4 bases; unmatched bases: 17. Germline V gene lookup returns CDR1 MGHDK and CDR2 SYGVNS. The variable domain in full, with the rest retrieved from reference TRBV25-1 and TRBJ1-6, is EADIYQTPRYLVIGTGKKITLECSQTMGHDKMYWYQQDPGMELHLIHYSYGVNSTEKGDLSSESTVSRIRTEHFPLTLESARPSHTSQYLCASRGPGQQLLYNSPLHFGNGTRLTVT.

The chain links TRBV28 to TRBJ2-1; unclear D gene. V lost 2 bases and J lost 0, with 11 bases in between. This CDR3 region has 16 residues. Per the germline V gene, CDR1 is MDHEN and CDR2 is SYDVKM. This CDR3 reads CASSLTFPSSYNEQFF. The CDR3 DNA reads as TGTGCCAGCAGTTTAACGTTTCCCAGCTCCTACAATGAGCAGTTCTTC.

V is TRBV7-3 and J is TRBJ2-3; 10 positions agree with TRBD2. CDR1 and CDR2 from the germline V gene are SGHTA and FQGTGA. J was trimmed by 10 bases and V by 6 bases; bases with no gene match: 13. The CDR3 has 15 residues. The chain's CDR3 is CASRDQAGGPGAQYF. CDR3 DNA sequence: TGTGCCAGCAGAGACCAAGCGGGAGGGCCGGGGGCGCAGTATTTT.

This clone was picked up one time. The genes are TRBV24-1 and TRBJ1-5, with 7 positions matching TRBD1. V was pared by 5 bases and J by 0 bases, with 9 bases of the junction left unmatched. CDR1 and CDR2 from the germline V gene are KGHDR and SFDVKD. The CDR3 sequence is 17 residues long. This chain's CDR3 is CATSGGQVMNSNQPQHF. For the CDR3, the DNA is TGTGCCACCAGTGGAGGACAGGTGATGAATAGCAATCAGCCCCAGCATTTT.